Below are 11 T cell receptor beta chains sequenced from a single sample in a study of blood T cell repertoires in COVID-19. Sequencing used immunoSEQ multiplex PCR; TCRdb keeps in-frame clones, though not all of them. The table lists 50,000 to 70,000 clones, 87% of them singletons, with under 8% in the top ten. The sample consisted of peripheral blood. These TCRs come from a man aged 55 to 69 with active or convalescent COVID-19.

The chain couples TRBV6-2 or TRBV6-3 to TRBJ1-1; weak D call: TRBD1 (6 bases). CDR3 length: 15 amino acids. Germline CDR1 MNHEY, CDR2 SVGEGT. V dropped 0 bases and J dropped 9 bases, with 17 bases sitting between them. In DNA, the CDR3 is TGTGCCAGCAGTTACTCGACAGGCGAACCAAAGAAAGCTTTCTTT. The encoded protein is CASSYSTGEPKKAFF.

The chain has TRBV6-6 and TRBJ2-1; D is possibly TRBD2 (6 bases). V lost 2 bases and J 8 bases, leaving 10 bases between the germline ends. Germline V gives CDR1 MNHNY, CDR2 SVGAGI (reference sequence). The CDR3 is made up of 13 amino acids. The CDR3 region has the DNA TGTGCCAGCAGTTACGGGGGGTATTATGAGCAGTTCTTC. Its translation is CASSYGGYYEQFF.

The V gene is TRBV12-3 or TRBV12-4, the J gene TRBJ1-2; D call uncertain. V was trimmed by 0 bases and J by 6 bases, leaving 8 bases between them. CDR3 size: 13 residues. DNA of the CDR3: TGTGCCAGCAGTTTAGCTAGACAAAATGGCTACACCTTC. Amino acids: CASSLARQNGYTF.

In its sample, this clone was seen once. The DNA for the CDR3 is TGTGCCAGCACGGGGGGCCCGAACACTGAAGCTTTCTTT. Translation gives CASTGGPNTEAFF. The genes are TRBV2 and TRBJ1-1, with a possible D match to TRBD1 (6 bases). CDR1 is SNHLY and CDR2 is FYNNEI in the germline V gene. The CDR3 spans 13 residues. Trimming shortened V by 7 bases and J by 1 base, and 10 bases separated the two germline ends. The entire variable domain, with the rest obtained from reference TRBV2 and TRBJ1-1, is as follows: EPEVTQTPSHQVTQMGQEVILRCVPISNHLYFYWYRQILGQKVEFLVSFYNNEISEKSEIFDDQFSVERPDGSNFTLKIRSTKLEDSAMYFCASTGGPNTEAFFGQGTRLTVV.

The chain has TRBV5-1 and TRBJ2-1, with 7 bases matching TRBD1. This CDR3 is 16 amino acids long. V was pared by 3 bases and J by 8 bases, with 14 bases of the junction left unmatched. From germline, CDR1 is SGHRS and CDR2 YFSETQ. CDR3 in amino acids: CASSYNTGTVLDEQFF. CDR3 sequence (DNA): TGCGCCAGCAGCTATAATACCGGGACAGTACTGGATGAGCAGTTCTTC.

The DNA for the CDR3 is TGTGCCAGCAGCACGGCTAGCGGCACCGGGGAGCTGTTTTTT. It encodes CASSTASGTGELFF. The V gene is TRBV2, the J gene TRBJ2-2, with 7 bases fitting TRBD2. Germline V gives CDR1 SNHLY, CDR2 FYNNEI. The CDR3 is 14 residues long. Losses at the gene ends were 6 bases for V and 4 bases for J; bases not matched to a gene: 5.

This clone was seen more than once but under ten times. The chain employs TRBV3-1 (or the pseudogene TRBV3-2) and TRBJ1-1; D not resolved. From germline, CDR1 is LGHDT and CDR2 YNNKEL (reference sequence). The CDR3 is made up of 14 amino acids. V shed 4 bases and J shed 0 bases, with 9 bases lying between them. The CDR3 bases are TGTGCCAGCAGCCCACCAGCGATGAACACTGAAGCTTTCTTT. It encodes CASSPPAMNTEAFF.

The chain employs TRBV30 and TRBJ1-5, with 10 bases fitting TRBD1. V was clipped by 2 bases and J by 0 bases; unmatched bases: 7. The CDR3 is 17 residues long. Germline CDR1 GTSNPN, CDR2 SVGIG (reference sequence). CDR3 residues: CAWSRDRGPNSNQPQHF. CDR3 in DNA: TGTGCCTGGAGTCGGGACAGGGGCCCTAATAGCAATCAGCCCCAGCATTTT.

The chain combines TRBV6-4 with TRBJ2-1; 10 bases are a match to TRBD2. This CDR3 spans 14 amino acids. The V gene end was trimmed by 6 bases and the J gene end by 9 bases; junction bases not matched to a gene: 8. Germline values: CDR1 MRHNA, CDR2 SNTAGT. The CDR3 protein is CASSPQREGAEQFF. The CDR3 DNA reads TGTGCCAGCAGCCCACAGCGGGAGGGAGCTGAGCAGTTCTTC.

The chain uses TRBV10-1 and TRBJ1-1; D gene unclear. Trimming stripped 10 bases from V and 1 base from J, with 16 bases between. The CDR3 length is 14 residues. Germline V gene sequence: CDR1 WNHNN, CDR2 SYGVQD (reference sequence). The CDR3 reads CATSKEGKNTEAFF. The CDR3 DNA sequence: TGCGCCACTTCGAAGGAGGGAAAGAACACTGAAGCTTTCTTT.

The chain combines TRBV5-4 with TRBJ2-1; 9 bases agree with TRBD2. The CDR3 contains 15 residues. The trim removed 4 bases at V and 10 bases at J, leaving 12 bases unmatched. Germline CDR1 reads SGHNT; CDR2 reads YYREEE (reference sequence). CDR3 residues: CASSPPGLAGGEQFF. CDR3 coding DNA: TGTGCCAGCAGCCCACCGGGACTAGCAGGAGGGGAGCAGTTCTTC.